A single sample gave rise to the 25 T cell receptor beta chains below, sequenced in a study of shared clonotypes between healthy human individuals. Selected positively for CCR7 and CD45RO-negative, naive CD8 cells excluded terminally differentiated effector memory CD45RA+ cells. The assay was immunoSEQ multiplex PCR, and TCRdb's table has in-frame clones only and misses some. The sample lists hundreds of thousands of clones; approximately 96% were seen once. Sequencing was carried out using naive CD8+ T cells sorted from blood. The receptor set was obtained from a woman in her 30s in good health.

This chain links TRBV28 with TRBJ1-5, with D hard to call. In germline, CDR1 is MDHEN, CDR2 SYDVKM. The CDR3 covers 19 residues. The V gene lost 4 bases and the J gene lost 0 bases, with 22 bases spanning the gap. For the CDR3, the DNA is TGTGCCAGCAGTTCGGCCGTGGTTCGGCCCGTCCGTAGCAATCAGCCCCAGCATTTT. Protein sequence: CASSSAVVRPVRSNQPQHF.

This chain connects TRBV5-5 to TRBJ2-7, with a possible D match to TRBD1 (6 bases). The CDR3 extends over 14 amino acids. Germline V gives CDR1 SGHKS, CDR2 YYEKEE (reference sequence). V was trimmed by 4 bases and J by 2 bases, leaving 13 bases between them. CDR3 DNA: TGTGCCAGCAGCCCGACGGACAGCCCCTACGAGCAGTACTTC. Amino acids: CASSPTDSPYEQYF.

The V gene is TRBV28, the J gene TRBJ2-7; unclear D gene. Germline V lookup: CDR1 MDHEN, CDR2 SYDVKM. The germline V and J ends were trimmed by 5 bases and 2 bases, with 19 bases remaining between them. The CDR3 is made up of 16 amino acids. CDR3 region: CASSDSIDPLTYEQYF. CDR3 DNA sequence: TGTGCCAGCAGTGACTCCATCGATCCGCTAACCTACGAGCAGTACTTC. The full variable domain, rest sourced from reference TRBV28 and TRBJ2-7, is DVKVTQSSRYLVKRTGEKVFLECVQDMDHENMFWYRQDPGLGLRLIYFSYDVKMKEKGDIPEGYSVSREKKERFSLILESASTNQTSMYLCASSDSIDPLTYEQYFGPGTRLTVT.

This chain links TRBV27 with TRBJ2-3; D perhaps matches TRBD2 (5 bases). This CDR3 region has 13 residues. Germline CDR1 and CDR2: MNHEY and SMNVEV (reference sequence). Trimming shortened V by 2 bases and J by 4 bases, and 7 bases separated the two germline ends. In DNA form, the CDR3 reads TGTGCCAGCAGTTTACGAGCGGCAGATACGCAGTATTTT. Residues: CASSLRAADTQYF.

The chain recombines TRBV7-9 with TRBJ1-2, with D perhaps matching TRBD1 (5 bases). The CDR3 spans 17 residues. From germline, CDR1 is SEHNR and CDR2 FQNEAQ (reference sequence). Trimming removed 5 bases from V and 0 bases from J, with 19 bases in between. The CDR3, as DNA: TGTGCCAGCAGCGGAGGTGGGACGGTCTATTCTAACTATGGCTACACCTTC. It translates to CASSGGGTVYSNYGYTF.

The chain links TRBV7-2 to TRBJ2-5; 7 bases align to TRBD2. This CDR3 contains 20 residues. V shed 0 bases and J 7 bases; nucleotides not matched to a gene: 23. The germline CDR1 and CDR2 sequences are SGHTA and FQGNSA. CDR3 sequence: CASSLAPWWEGLPSVATQYF. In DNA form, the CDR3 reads TGTGCCAGCAGCTTAGCCCCGTGGTGGGAGGGCCTCCCATCAGTAGCGACCCAGTACTTC.

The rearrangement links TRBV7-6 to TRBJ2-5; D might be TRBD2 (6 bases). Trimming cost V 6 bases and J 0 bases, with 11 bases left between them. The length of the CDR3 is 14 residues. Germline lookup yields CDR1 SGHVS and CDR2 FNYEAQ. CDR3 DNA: TGTGCCAGCAGTGACGGGACTTACCAAGAGACCCAGTACTTC. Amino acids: CASSDGTYQETQYF.

The CDR3 nucleotides are TGTGCCAGCAGTCGCTTTCGGACGGTATCCTACGAGCAGTACTTC. This gives the protein CASSRFRTVSYEQYF. This chain links TRBV28 with TRBJ2-7; no reliable D call. Germline V CDR1 and CDR2: MDHEN, SYDVKM. CDR3 length: 15 amino acids. With 5 bases removed from V and 1 base from J, the gap between germline ends came to 15 bases.

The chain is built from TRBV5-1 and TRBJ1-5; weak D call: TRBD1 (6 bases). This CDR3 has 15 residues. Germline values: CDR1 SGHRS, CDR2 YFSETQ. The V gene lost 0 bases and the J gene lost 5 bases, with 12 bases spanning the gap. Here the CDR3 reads CASSLVGGGYQPQHF. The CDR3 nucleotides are TGCGCCAGCAGCTTGGTGGGGGGCGGCTATCAGCCCCAGCATTTT.

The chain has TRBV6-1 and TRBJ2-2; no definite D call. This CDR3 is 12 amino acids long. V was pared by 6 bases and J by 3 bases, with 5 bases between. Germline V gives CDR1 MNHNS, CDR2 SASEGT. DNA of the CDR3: TGTGCCAGCAGGGCTGACACCGGGGAGCTGTTTTTT. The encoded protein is CASRADTGELFF.

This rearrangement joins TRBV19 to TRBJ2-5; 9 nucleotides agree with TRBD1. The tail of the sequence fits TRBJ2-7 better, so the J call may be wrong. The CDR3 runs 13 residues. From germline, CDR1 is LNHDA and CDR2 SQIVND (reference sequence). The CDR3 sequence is CASVGQGPYEQYF. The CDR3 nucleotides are TGTGCCAGCGTGGGACAGGGCCCCTACGAGCAGTACTTC.

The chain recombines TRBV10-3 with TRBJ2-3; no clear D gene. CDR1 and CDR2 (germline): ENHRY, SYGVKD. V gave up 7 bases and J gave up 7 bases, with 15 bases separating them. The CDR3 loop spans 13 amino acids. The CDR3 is CAITGDSLNTQYF. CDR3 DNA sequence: TGTGCCATCACCGGCGATAGCCTAAATACGCAGTATTTT.

In DNA form, the CDR3 reads TGTGCCAGCAGCTTAGACGGACACTATGGCTACACCTTC. Residues: CASSLDGHYGYTF. This chain links TRBV7-6 with TRBJ1-2; no clear D gene. Germline V gives CDR1 SGHVS, CDR2 FNYEAQ. This CDR3 has 13 residues. The ends were cut back, 1 base at V and 3 bases at J, with 6 bases in the middle.

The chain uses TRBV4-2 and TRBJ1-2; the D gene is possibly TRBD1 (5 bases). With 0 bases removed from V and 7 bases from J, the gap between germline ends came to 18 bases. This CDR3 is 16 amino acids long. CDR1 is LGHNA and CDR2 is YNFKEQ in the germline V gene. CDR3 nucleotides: TGTGCCAGCAGCCAAGATTATGGTGGGGGAATGGGTGGCTACACCTTC. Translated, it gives CASSQDYGGGMGGYTF.

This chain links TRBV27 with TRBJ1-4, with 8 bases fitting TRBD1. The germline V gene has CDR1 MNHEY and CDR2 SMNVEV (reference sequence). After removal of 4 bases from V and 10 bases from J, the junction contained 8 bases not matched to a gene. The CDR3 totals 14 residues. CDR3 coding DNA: TGTGCCAGCAGTTGGGGCAGGGGGCTGGGAAAACTGTTTTTT. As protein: CASSWGRGLGKLFF.

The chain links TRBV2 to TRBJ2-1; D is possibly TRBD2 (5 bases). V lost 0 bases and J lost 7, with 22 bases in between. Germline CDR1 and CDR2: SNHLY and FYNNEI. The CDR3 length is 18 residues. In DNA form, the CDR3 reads TGTGCCAGCAGTGAAGCGCTCCCCACCTCCGAGGGCCTGAATGAGCAGTTCTTC. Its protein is CASSEALPTSEGLNEQFF.

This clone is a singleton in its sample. CDR3 nucleotide sequence: TGTGCCAGCACCCTTGGGGATCACACTGAAGCTTTCTTT. Amino acid sequence: CASTLGDHTEAFF. The chain links TRBV28 to TRBJ1-1; no clear D gene. V gave up 7 bases and J gave up 3 bases, with 12 bases separating them. Germline V gene data show CDR1 as MDHEN and CDR2 as SYDVKM. The CDR3 runs 13 residues.

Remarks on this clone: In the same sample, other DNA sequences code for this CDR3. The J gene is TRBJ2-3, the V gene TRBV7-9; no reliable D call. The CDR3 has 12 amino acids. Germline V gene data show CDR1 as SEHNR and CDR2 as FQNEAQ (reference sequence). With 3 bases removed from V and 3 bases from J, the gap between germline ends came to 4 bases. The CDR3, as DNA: TGTGCCAGCAGCTTTGGGACAGATACGCAGTATTTT. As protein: CASSFGTDTQYF.

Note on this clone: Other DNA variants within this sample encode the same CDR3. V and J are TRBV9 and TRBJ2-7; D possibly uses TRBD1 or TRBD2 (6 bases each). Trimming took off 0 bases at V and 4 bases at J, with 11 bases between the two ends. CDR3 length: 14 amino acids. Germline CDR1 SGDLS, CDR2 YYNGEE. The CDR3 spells CASSVGGAPYEQYF. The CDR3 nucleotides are TGTGCCAGCAGCGTAGGGGGGGCTCCATACGAGCAGTACTTC. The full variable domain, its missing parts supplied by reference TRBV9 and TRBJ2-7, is DSGVTQTPKHLITATGQRVTLRCSPRSGDLSVYWYQQSLDQGLQFLIQYYNGEERAKGNILERFSAQQFPDLHSELNLSSLELGDSALYFCASSVGGAPYEQYFGPGTRLTVT.

As DNA, the CDR3 is TGTGCCAGCAGCTTAGCCAGGAGTATCACCTACAATGAGCAGTTCTTC. Amino acids: CASSLARSITYNEQFF. The rearrangement joins TRBV13 to TRBJ2-1; D remains ambiguous. Looked up from germline, CDR1 is PRHDT and CDR2 is FYEKMQ (reference sequence). V was trimmed by 1 base and J by 2 bases, leaving 12 bases between them. This CDR3 comprises 16 residues.

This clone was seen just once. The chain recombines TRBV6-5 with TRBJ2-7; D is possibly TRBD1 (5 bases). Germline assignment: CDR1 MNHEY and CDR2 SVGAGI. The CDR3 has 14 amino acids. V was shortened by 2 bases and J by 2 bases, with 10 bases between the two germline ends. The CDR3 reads CASSYRGFTYEQYF. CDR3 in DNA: TGTGCCAGCAGTTACAGGGGCTTCACCTACGAGCAGTACTTC.

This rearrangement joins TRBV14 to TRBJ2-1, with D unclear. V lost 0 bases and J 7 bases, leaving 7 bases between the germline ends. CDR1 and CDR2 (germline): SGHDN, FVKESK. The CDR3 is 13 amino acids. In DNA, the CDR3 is TGTGCCAGCAGCCAAGATATCAGGAATGAGCAGTTCTTC. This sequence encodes CASSQDIRNEQFF.

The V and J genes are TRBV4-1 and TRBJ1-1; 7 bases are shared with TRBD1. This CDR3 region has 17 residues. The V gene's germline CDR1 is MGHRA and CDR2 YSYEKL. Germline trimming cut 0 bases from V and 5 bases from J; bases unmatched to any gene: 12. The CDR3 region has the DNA TGCGCCAGCAGCCAAGATCCCCCTGAAGGGGGCGGGACTGAAGCTTTCTTT. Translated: CASSQDPPEGGGTEAFF.

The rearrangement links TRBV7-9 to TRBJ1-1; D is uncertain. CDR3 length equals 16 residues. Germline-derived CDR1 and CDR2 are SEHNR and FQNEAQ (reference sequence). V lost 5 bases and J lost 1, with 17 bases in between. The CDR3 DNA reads TGTGCCAGCAGCATAACAGCGGGGTCTGGGAACACTGAAGCTTTCTTT. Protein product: CASSITAGSGNTEAFF.

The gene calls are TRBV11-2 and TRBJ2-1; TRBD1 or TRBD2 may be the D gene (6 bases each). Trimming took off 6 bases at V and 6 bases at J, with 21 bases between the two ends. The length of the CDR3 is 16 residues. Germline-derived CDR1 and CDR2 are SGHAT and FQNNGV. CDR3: CASRSLVGGVSNEQFF. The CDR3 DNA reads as TGTGCCAGCAGGTCGCTCGTGGGGGGCGTTTCCAATGAGCAGTTCTTC.